These 21 T cell receptor beta chains share one sample of origin, sequenced in a study of blood T cell repertoires in COVID-19. Using immunoSEQ multiplex PCR, the repertoire was profiled, and TCRdb retains in-frame clones only, with some absent. The table lists 150,000 to 200,000 clones, over 60% of them singletons, with about 28% in the top ten. Sequencing used peripheral blood. These receptor sequences come from a woman in her 70s with acute or convalescent COVID-19.

The genes are TRBV5-1 and TRBJ2-7; 7 nucleotides align to TRBD1. This CDR3 contains 15 residues. The ends lost 7 bases at V and 1 base at J; junction bases unmatched: 11. Germline lookup yields CDR1 SGHRS and CDR2 YFSETQ. This CDR3 reads CASHMPGTASYEQYF. The DNA for the CDR3 is TGCGCCAGCCATATGCCCGGGACAGCTTCCTACGAGCAGTACTTC.

The sample holds a few counts of this clone. The rearrangement joins TRBV13 to TRBJ2-3; D gene ambiguous. Trimming removed 5 bases at V and 4 bases at J, with 10 bases between. CDR1 is PRHDT, CDR2 FYEKMQ, per germline (reference sequence). CDR3 length equals 13 residues. CDR3 residues: CASSARRADTQYF. In nucleotides, the CDR3 is TGTGCCAGCAGCGCGAGACGGGCAGATACGCAGTATTTT.

This chain uses TRBV3-1 (or the pseudogene TRBV3-2) with TRBJ1-1; D possibly corresponds to TRBD1 (5 bases). The CDR3 is 14 residues long. V dropped 1 base and J dropped 4 bases, with 10 bases sitting between them. Germline CDR1 and CDR2: LGHDT and YNNKEL (reference sequence). CDR3 in amino acids: CASSQVGRVTEAFF. CDR3 sequence (DNA): TGTGCCAGCAGCCAAGTAGGCAGGGTCACTGAAGCTTTCTTT.

The table lists this clone with a few counts. The chain has TRBV5-1 and TRBJ2-1; 9 bases fit TRBD2. The V and J ends lost 2 bases and 10 bases, in that order; junction bases with no gene match: 10. This CDR3 has 15 residues. Germline CDR1 and CDR2: SGHRS and YFSETQ. CDR3 sequence (DNA): TGCGCCAGCAGCTTATTTAGCGGGGGCCTGGGCGAGCAGTTCTTC. It is translated as CASSLFSGGLGEQFF.

The V gene is TRBV5-1, the J gene TRBJ1-1; TRBD1 aligns across 10 bases. Losses at the gene ends were 8 bases for V and 5 bases for J; bases not matched to a gene: 9. The V gene's germline CDR1 is SGHRS and CDR2 YFSETQ. This CDR3 has 14 amino acids. The CDR3 sequence is CASYRQGAATEAFF. As DNA, the CDR3 is TGCGCCAGTTACCGACAGGGGGCAGCGACTGAAGCTTTCTTT.

The chain links TRBV2 to TRBJ1-1, with TRBD1 as a possible D gene (5 bases). Trimming stripped 7 bases from V and 1 base from J, with 10 bases between. There are 13 residues in the CDR3. Looked up from germline, CDR1 is SNHLY and CDR2 is FYNNEI. CDR3 loop: CASNRQKNTEAFF. CDR3 nucleotides: TGTGCCAGCAACAGACAGAAGAACACTGAAGCTTTCTTT.

This chain joins TRBV29-1 and TRBJ1-2, with TRBD1 matching over 7 bases. The germline CDR1 and CDR2 sequences are SQVTM and ANQGSEA. J lost 2 bases, V lost 1 base, and 4 bases had no gene match. This CDR3 has 14 amino acids. CDR3 residues: CSVEATGTNYGYTF. The DNA for the CDR3 is TGCAGCGTTGAAGCGACAGGGACCAACTATGGCTACACCTTC. Variable domain in full (rest from reference TRBV29-1 and TRBJ1-2): SAVISQKPSRDICQRGTSLTIQCQVDSQVTMMFWYRQQPGQSLTLIATANQGSEATYESGFVIDKFPISRPNLTFSTLTVSNMSPEDSSIYLCSVEATGTNYGYTFGSGTRLTVV.

The table lists this clone with a few counts. The chain joins TRBV20-1 to TRBJ1-1; D is undetermined. The length of the CDR3 is 11 residues. Trimming removed 3 bases at V and 7 bases at J, with 9 bases between. The germline CDR1 and CDR2 sequences are DFQATT and SNEGSKA (reference sequence). The CDR3 DNA reads TGCAGTGCTAGGGCAGGACTTGAAGCTTTCTTT. Residues: CSARAGLEAFF.

A note on this clone: A read error may account for a junction end that differs from germline. This chain connects TRBV28 to TRBJ2-3, with 10 nucleotides matching TRBD2. This CDR3 is 13 amino acids long. Germline CDR1 reads MDHEN; CDR2 reads SYDVKM. The chain's CDR3 is CASSPSGRDTDDF. The CDR3, as DNA: TGTGCCAGCAGTCCCAGCGGGAGGGACACAGACGATTTT.

V and J are TRBV5-4 and TRBJ2-7, with D possibly TRBD2 on 7 matching bases. V gave up 3 bases and J gave up 6 bases, with 13 bases separating them. The CDR3 covers 13 residues. Germline values: CDR1 SGHNT, CDR2 YYREEE (reference sequence). CDR3 sequence: CASSSQGGGEQYF. CDR3 DNA sequence: TGTGCCAGCAGCTCGCAAGGGGGGGGCGAGCAGTACTTC. Looking up the rest from reference TRBV5-4 and TRBJ2-7 gives the full variable domain: ETGVTQSPTHLIKTRGQQVTLRCSSQSGHNTVSWYQQALGQGPQFIFQYYREEENGRGNFPPRFSGLQFPNYSSELNVNALELDDSALYLCASSSQGGGEQYFGPGTRLTVT.

The sample holds one count of this clone. J is TRBJ1-4 and V is TRBV2, with 8 bases aligning to TRBD1. This CDR3 spans 13 amino acids. With V trimmed by 6 bases and J by 7 bases, 4 bases remained unmatched. Germline values: CDR1 SNHLY, CDR2 FYNNEI. The CDR3, as DNA: TGTGCCAGCAGGGGACAGGTGGTTGAAAAACTGTTTTTT. Its translation: CASRGQVVEKLFF.

The chain has TRBV27 and TRBJ2-2, with 8 bases aligning to TRBD1. This CDR3 spans 16 amino acids. V lost 5 bases, J lost 0 bases, and 5 bases stayed unmatched. CDR1 and CDR2 from the germline V gene are MNHEY and SMNVEV (reference sequence). CDR3 sequence: CASSLRTGTNTGELFF. CDR3 sequence (DNA): TGTGCCAGCAGTCTCAGGACAGGGACGAACACCGGGGAGCTGTTTTTT.

This sequence joins TRBV28 and TRBJ2-1, with D perhaps matching TRBD2 (7 bases). This CDR3 is built from 16 residues. Per germline, CDR1 MDHEN and CDR2 SYDVKM. The V end was cut by 5 bases, the J end by 2 bases, with 16 bases between. CDR3 loop: CASSPGGGGPYNEQFF. CDR3 in DNA: TGTGCCAGCAGTCCCGGGGGAGGGGGACCCTACAATGAGCAGTTCTTC.

V gene TRBV5-4 combines with J gene TRBJ2-7; 12 positions agree with TRBD2. Germline CDR1 and CDR2: SGHNT and YYREEE (reference sequence). The CDR3 loop spans 16 amino acids. J gave up 6 bases and V 4 bases, and 11 bases lay outside the gene matches. Here the CDR3 reads CASSGTTSGRLSEQYF. CDR3 coding DNA: TGTGCCAGCAGCGGGACGACTAGCGGGAGATTGTCCGAGCAGTACTTC. The whole variable domain, remainder taken from reference TRBV5-4 and TRBJ2-7, is ETGVTQSPTHLIKTRGQQVTLRCSSQSGHNTVSWYQQALGQGPQFIFQYYREEENGRGNFPPRFSGLQFPNYSSELNVNALELDDSALYLCASSGTTSGRLSEQYFGPGTRLTVT.

The genes are TRBV6-6 and TRBJ1-2, with 9 bases identical to TRBD1. The CDR3 has 14 amino acids. The germline CDR1 and CDR2 sequences are MNHNY and SVGAGI (reference sequence). Losses at the gene ends were 3 bases for V and 4 bases for J; bases not matched to a gene: 3. The CDR3 DNA is TGTGCCAGCAGTTATGTGGGACAGGGCTATGGCTACACCTTC. Amino acids: CASSYVGQGYGYTF.

The chain couples TRBV4-1 to TRBJ2-7; the D is unclear. The germline V gene encodes CDR1 MGHRA and CDR2 YSYEKL. Trimming left V 1 base short and J 0 bases short, with 10 bases between. This CDR3 has 15 residues. CDR3 sequence reads: CASSQVPGSSYEQYF. In DNA, the CDR3 is TGCGCCAGCAGCCAAGTCCCGGGTAGCTCCTACGAGCAGTACTTC.

This chain uses TRBV24-1 with TRBJ1-6; weak D call: TRBD1 (6 bases). The germline V and J ends were trimmed by 4 bases and 4 bases, with 16 bases remaining between them. The length of the CDR3 is 17 residues. The germline CDR1 and CDR2 sequences are KGHDR and SFDVKD. The CDR3 nucleotides read TGTGCCACCAGTGACCCGGACAGCGAAAGTTATAATTCACCCCTCCACTTT. Translating it yields CATSDPDSESYNSPLHF.

The genes are TRBV10-1 and TRBJ2-7, with 7 bases fitting TRBD1. Germline V gives CDR1 WNHNN, CDR2 SYGVQD (reference sequence). Trimming cost V 0 bases and J 0 bases; bases outside gene matches: 2. The CDR3 loop spans 15 amino acids. CDR3 sequence: CASSESGDSSYEQYF. As DNA, the CDR3 is TGCGCCAGCAGTGAGTCGGGGGACAGCTCCTACGAGCAGTACTTC.

As regards this clone: At the DNA level, this CDR3 is encoded by other sequences in the same sample as well. J is TRBJ2-1 and V is TRBV29-1; 10 bases are shared with TRBD1. This CDR3 has 13 residues. CDR1 SQVTM and CDR2 ANQGSEA come from the germline V gene. V lost 4 bases and J lost 4; bases outside the gene matches: 1. The CDR3 DNA reads TGCAGCGTTGGACAGGGGGCTTACAATGAGCAGTTCTTC. It translates to CSVGQGAYNEQFF.

The CDR3 region has the DNA TGTGCCAGCCGCGTCCAATCAGATACGCAGTATTTT. This gives the protein CASRVQSDTQYF. The chain joins TRBV2 to TRBJ2-3; D call uncertain. Trimming took off 8 bases at V and 4 bases at J, with 10 bases between the two ends. Germline V CDR1 and CDR2: SNHLY, FYNNEI. This CDR3 has 12 amino acids.

As DNA, the CDR3 is TGTGCCAGCAGCTCAGCAGGGGGCGCCGGGTTCGGAGCTTTCTTT. Translation: CASSSAGGAGFGAFF. The genes are TRBV7-9 and TRBJ1-1; 8 nucleotides agree with TRBD1. Per the germline V gene, CDR1 is SEHNR and CDR2 is FQNEAQ (reference sequence). CDR3 size: 15 residues. The V and J ends lost 4 bases and 10 bases, in that order; junction bases with no gene match: 14.